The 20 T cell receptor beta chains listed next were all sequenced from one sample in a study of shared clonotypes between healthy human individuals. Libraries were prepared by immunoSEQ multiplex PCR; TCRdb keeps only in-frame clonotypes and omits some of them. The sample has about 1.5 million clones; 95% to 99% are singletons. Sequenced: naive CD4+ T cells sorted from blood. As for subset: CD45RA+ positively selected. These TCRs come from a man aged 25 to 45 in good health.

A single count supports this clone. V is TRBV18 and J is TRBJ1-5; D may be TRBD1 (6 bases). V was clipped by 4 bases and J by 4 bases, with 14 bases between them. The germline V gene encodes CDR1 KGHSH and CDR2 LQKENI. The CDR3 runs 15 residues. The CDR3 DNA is TGTGCCAGCTCACAAGGACAGTCTATTAATCAGCCCCAGCATTTT. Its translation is CASSQGQSINQPQHF.

CDR3 sequence (DNA): TGTGCCAGCACGGAAGGGCGGAAAAACACTGAAGCTTTCTTT. Translated, it gives CASTEGRKNTEAFF. V is TRBV28 and J is TRBJ1-1; no reliable D call. V was shortened by 7 bases and J by 2 bases, with 14 bases between the two germline ends. This CDR3 is built from 14 residues. CDR1 and CDR2 (germline): MDHEN, SYDVKM.

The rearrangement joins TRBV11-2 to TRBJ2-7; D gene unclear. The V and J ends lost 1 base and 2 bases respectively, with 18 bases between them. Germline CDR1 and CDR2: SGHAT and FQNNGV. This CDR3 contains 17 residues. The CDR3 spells CASSLANLQRVTYEQYF. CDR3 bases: TGTGCCAGCAGCTTAGCCAATCTCCAACGGGTAACCTACGAGCAGTACTTC.

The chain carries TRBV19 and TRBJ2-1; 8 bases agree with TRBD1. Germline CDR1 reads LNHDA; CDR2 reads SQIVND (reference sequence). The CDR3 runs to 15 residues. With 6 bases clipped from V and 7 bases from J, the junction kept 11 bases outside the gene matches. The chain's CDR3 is CASSSLLDRVNEQFF. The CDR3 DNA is TGTGCCAGTAGCTCACTCCTGGACAGGGTAAATGAGCAGTTCTTC. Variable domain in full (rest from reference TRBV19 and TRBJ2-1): DGGITQSPKYLFRKEGQNVTLSCEQNLNHDAMYWYRQDPGQGLRLIYYSQIVNDFQKGDIAEGYSVSREKKESFPLTVTSAQKNPTAFYLCASSSLLDRVNEQFFGPGTRLTVL.

CDR3 DNA sequence: TGTGCCAGCAGGTCTCCGGGACAGGGGCGAGGTCCCGGTGGCTACACCTTC. Translating gives CASRSPGQGRGPGGYTF. The genes are TRBV28 and TRBJ1-2, with 10 bases lining up with TRBD1. V dropped 6 bases and J dropped 7; count of bases not matched to a gene: 17. Germline CDR1 is MDHEN and CDR2 is SYDVKM. This CDR3 has 17 amino acids.

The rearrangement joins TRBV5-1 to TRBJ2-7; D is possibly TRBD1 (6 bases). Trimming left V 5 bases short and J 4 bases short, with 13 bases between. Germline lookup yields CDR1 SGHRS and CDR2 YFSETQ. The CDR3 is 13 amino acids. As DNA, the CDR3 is TGCGCCAGCAGTTCGTATCAGGGGTACGAGCAGTACTTC. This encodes CASSSYQGYEQYF.

In DNA, the CDR3 is TGTGCCAGCAGCGACACCCGTATAGGGGTCTACGAGCAGTACTTC. Amino acid sequence: CASSDTRIGVYEQYF. This rearrangement joins TRBV7-9 to TRBJ2-7; tentative D call: TRBD1 (5 bases). Germline CDR1 SEHNR, CDR2 FQNEAQ (reference sequence). Trimming shortened V by 5 bases and J by 3 bases, and 17 bases separated the two germline ends. CDR3 length: 15 amino acids.

CDR3 nucleotides: TGTGCCAGCAGTTTGGTACTACCCTACGAGCAGTACTTC. This translates into CASSLVLPYEQYF. The chain couples TRBV28 to TRBJ2-7; D gene unclear. V was pared by 3 bases and J by 2 bases, with 8 bases between. Per the germline V gene, CDR1 is MDHEN and CDR2 is SYDVKM. The CDR3 sequence is 13 residues long.

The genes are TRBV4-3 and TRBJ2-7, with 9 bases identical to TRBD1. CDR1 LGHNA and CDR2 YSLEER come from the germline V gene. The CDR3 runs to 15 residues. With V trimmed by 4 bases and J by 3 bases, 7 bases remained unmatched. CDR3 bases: TGCGCCAGCAGCCGCGGACAGGGGATGTTCTACGAGCAGTACTTC. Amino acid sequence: CASSRGQGMFYEQYF.

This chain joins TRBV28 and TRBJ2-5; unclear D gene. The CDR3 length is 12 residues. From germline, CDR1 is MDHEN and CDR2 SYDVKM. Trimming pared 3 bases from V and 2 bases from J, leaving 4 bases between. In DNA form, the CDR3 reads TGTGCCAGCAGTTTTTTTCAAGAGACCCAGTACTTC. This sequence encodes CASSFFQETQYF.

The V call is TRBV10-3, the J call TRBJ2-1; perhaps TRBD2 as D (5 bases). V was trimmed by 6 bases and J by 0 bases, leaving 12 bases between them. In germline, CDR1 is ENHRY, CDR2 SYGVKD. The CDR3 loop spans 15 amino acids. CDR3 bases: TGTGCCATCAGAGCGGAGCGGTCCTCCTACAATGAGCAGTTCTTC. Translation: CAIRAERSSYNEQFF.

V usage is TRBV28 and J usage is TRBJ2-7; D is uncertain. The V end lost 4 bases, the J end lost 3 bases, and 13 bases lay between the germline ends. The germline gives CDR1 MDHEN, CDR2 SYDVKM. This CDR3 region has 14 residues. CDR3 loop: CASSSRNPYYEQYF. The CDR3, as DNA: TGTGCCAGCAGTTCCAGGAATCCCTACTACGAGCAGTACTTC.

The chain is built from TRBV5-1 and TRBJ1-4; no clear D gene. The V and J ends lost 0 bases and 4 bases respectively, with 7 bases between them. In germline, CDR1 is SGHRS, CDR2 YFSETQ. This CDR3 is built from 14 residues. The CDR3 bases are TGCGCCAGCAGCTTGGGTGGGAATAATGAAAAACTGTTTTTT. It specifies CASSLGGNNEKLFF.

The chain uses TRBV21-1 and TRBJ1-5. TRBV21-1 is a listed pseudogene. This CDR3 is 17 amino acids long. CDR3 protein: CASSRECWTYSNQPQHF. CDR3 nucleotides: TGTGCCAGCAGCCGTGAATGTTGGACCTATAGCAATCAGCCCCAGCATTTT.

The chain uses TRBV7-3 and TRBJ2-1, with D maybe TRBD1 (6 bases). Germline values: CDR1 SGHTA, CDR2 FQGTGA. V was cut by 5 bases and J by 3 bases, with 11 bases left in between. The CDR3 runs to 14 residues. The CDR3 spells CASSQGGNYNEQFF. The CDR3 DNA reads TGTGCCAGCAGCCAAGGGGGTAACTACAATGAGCAGTTCTTC.

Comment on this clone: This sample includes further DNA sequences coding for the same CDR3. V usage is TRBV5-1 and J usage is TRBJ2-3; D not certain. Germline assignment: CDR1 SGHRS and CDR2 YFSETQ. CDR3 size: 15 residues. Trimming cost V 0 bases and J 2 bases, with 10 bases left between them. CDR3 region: CASSLVGANTDTQYF. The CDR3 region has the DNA TGCGCCAGCAGCTTGGTCGGAGCCAACACAGATACGCAGTATTTT.

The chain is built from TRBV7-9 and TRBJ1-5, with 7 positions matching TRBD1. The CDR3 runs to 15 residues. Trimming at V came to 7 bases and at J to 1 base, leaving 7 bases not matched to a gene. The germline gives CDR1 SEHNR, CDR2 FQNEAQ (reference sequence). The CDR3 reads CASNSGRGSNQPQHF. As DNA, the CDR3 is TGTGCCAGCAACTCGGGCAGGGGGAGCAATCAGCCCCAGCATTTT. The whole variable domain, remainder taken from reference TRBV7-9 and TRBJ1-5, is DTGVSQNPRHKITKRGQNVTFRCDPISEHNRLYWYRQTLGQGPEFLTYFQNEAQLEKSRLLSDRFSAERPKGSFSTLEIQRTEQGDSAMYLCASNSGRGSNQPQHFGDGTRLSIL.

The CDR3 protein is CAITQELNQPQHF. Here the CDR3 DNA reads TGTGCCATCACACAGGAACTCAATCAGCCCCAGCATTTT. This chain links TRBV10-3 with TRBJ1-5; a weak D match, TRBD1 (5 bases). V was shortened by 7 bases and J by 3 bases, with 10 bases between the two germline ends. Per germline, CDR1 ENHRY and CDR2 SYGVKD. This CDR3 spans 13 amino acids.

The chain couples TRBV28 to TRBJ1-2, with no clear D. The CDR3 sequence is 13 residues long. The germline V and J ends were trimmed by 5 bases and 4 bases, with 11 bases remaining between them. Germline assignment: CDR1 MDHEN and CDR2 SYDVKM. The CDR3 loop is CASSLPGSYGYTF. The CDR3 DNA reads TGTGCCAGCAGTCTTCCTGGGTCCTATGGCTACACCTTC.

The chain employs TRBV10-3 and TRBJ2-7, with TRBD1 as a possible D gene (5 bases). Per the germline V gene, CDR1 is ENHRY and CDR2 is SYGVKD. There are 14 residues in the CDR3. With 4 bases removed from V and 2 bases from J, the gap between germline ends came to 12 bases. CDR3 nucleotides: TGTGCCATCAGTGCTACAGGTAACCCCTACGAGCAGTACTTC. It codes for CAISATGNPYEQYF.